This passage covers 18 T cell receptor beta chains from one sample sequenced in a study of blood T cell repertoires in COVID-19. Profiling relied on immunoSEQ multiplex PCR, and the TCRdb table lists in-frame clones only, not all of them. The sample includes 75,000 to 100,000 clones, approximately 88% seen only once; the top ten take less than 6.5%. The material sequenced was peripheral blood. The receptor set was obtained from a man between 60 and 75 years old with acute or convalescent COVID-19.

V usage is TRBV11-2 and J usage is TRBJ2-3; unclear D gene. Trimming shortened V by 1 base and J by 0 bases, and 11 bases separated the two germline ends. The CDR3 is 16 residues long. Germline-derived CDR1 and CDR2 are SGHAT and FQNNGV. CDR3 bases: TGTGCCAGCAGCTTAGGGCCAACCTCTAGCACAGATACGCAGTATTTT. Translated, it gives CASSLGPTSSTDTQYF.

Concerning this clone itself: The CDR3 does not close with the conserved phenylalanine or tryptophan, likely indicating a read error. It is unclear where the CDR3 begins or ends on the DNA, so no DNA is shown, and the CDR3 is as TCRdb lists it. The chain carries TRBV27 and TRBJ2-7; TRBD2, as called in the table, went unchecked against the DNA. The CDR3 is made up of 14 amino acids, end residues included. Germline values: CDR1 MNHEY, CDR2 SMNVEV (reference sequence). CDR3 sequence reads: CASSTGTSGGILSI.

DNA for the CDR3: TGTGCCAGCTCACCAGTCGGGGGACCCCAAGAGACCCAGTACTTC. It translates to CASSPVGGPQETQYF. The chain couples TRBV18 to TRBJ2-5; weak D call: TRBD2 (6 bases). V dropped 2 bases and J dropped 1 base, with 11 bases sitting between them. Per germline, CDR1 KGHSH and CDR2 LQKENI. This CDR3 has 15 amino acids.

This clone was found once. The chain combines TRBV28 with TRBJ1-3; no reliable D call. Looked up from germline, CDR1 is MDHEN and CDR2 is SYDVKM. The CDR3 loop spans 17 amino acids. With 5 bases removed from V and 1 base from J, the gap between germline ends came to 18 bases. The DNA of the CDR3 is TGTGCCAGCAGTCTCCCCGCGTGGAGGAGGTCTGGAAACACCATATATTTT. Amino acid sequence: CASSLPAWRRSGNTIYF.

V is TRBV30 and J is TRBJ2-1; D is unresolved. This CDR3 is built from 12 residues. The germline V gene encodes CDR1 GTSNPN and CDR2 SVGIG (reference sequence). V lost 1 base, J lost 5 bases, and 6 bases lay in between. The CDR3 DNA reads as TGTGCCTGGAGTGCTCCGGACAATGAGCAGTTCTTC. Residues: CAWSAPDNEQFF.

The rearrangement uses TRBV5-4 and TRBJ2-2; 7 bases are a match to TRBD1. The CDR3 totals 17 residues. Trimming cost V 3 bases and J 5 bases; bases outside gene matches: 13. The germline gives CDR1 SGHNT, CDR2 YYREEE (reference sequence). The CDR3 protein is CASSSPGQPKSTGELFF. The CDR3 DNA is TGTGCCAGCAGCTCCCCGGGACAGCCTAAGAGTACCGGGGAGCTGTTTTTT. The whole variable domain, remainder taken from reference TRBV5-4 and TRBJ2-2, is ETGVTQSPTHLIKTRGQQVTLRCSSQSGHNTVSWYQQALGQGPQFIFQYYREEENGRGNFPPRFSGLQFPNYSSELNVNALELDDSALYLCASSSPGQPKSTGELFFGEGSRLTVL.

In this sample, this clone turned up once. In DNA form, the CDR3 reads TGTGCCAGCAGTTTAGGGGAGGCCACTGAAGCTTTCTTT. Its translation is CASSLGEATEAFF. The chain is built from TRBV6-6 and TRBJ1-1, with TRBD1 as a possible D gene (5 bases). Trimming cost V 4 bases and J 4 bases, with 10 bases left between them. The CDR3 is 13 amino acids. Germline assignment: CDR1 MNHNY and CDR2 SVGAGI (reference sequence).

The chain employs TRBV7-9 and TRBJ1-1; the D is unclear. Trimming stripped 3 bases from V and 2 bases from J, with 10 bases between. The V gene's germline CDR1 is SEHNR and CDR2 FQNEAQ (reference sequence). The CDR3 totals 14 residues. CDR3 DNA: TGTGCCAGCAGCTTGATTGGAGCTAACACTGAAGCTTTCTTT. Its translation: CASSLIGANTEAFF.

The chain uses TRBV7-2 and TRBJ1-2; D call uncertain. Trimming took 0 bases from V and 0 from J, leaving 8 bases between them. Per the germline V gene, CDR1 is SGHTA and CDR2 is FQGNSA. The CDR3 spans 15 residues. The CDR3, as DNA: TGTGCCAGCAGCTTAGCGCTGTCGGCTAACTATGGCTACACCTTC. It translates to CASSLALSANYGYTF.

This chain's CDR3 is CASSVSGSYNEQFF. CDR3 nucleotides: TGCGCCAGCAGTGTGAGCGGCTCCTACAATGAGCAGTTCTTC. The genes are TRBV10-2 and TRBJ2-1; D is perhaps TRBD2 (5 bases). The V and J ends lost 4 bases and 0 bases respectively, with 7 bases between them. Germline V gene lookup returns CDR1 WSHSY and CDR2 SAAADI. This CDR3 is 14 amino acids long.

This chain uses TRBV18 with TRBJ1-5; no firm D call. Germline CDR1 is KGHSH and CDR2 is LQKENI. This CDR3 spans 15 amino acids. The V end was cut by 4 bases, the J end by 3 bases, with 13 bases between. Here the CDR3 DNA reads TGTGCCAGCTCACAGAAGGATGGAGTCAATCAGCCCCAGCATTTT. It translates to CASSQKDGVNQPQHF.

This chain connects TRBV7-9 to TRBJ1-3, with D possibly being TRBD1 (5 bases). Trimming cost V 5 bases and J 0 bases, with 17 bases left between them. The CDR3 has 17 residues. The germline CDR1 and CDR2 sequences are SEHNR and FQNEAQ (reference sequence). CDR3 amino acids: CASSLIMGQASGNTIYF. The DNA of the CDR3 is TGTGCCAGCAGCCTAATTATGGGGCAGGCCTCTGGAAACACCATATATTTT.

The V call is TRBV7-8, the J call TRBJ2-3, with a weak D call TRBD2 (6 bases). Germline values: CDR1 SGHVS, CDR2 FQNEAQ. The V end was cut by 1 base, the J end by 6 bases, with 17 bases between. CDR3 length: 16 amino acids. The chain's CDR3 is CASSLGEGLSGDTQYF. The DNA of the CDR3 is TGTGCCAGCAGCTTAGGAGAGGGACTGAGTGGGGATACGCAGTATTTT.

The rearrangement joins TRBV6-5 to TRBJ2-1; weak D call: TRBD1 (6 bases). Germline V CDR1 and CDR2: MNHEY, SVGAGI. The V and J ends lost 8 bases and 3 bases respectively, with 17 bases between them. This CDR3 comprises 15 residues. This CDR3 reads CASLLQGGNYNEQFF. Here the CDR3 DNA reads TGTGCCAGCTTACTACAGGGTGGCAACTACAATGAGCAGTTCTTC.

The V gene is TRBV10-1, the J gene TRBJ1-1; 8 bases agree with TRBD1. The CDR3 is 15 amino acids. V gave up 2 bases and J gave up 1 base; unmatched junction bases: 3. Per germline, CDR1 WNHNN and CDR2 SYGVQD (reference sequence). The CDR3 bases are TGCGCCAGCAGTGAGCTGGACAGGGCGAACACTGAAGCTTTCTTT. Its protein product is CASSELDRANTEAFF.

The CDR3 here is CASSQAGAGGELFF. The CDR3 DNA follows: TGCGCCAGCAGCCAGGCAGGGGCGGGCGGGGAGCTGTTTTTT. This chain connects TRBV10-1 to TRBJ2-2; tentatively, D is TRBD1 (6 bases). The CDR3 is made up of 14 amino acids. Germline lookup yields CDR1 WNHNN and CDR2 SYGVQD (reference sequence). The ends were cut back, 6 bases at V and 7 bases at J, with 15 bases in the middle.

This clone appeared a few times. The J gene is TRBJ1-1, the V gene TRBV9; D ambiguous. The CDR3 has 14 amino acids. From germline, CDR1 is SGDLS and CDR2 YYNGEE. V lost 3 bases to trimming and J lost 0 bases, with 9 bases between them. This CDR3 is CASSADSLNTEAFF. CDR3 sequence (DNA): TGTGCCAGCAGCGCTGACTCCTTGAACACTGAAGCTTTCTTT.

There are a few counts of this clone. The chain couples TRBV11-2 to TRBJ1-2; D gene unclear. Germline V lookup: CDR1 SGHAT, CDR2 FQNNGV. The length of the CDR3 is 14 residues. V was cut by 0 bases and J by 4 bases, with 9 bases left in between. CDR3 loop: CASSLEAGSYGYTF. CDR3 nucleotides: TGTGCCAGCAGCTTAGAGGCAGGTTCCTATGGCTACACCTTC.